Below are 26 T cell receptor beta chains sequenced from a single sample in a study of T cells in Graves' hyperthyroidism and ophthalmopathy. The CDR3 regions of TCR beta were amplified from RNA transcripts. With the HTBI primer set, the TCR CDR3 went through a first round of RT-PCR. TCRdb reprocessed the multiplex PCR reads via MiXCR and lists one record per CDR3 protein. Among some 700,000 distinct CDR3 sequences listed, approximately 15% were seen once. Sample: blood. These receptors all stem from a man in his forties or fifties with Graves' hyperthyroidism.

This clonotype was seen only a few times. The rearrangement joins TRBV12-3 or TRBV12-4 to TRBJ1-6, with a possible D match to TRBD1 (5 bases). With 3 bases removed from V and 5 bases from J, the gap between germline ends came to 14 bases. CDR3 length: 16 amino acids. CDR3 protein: CASSLVGDPNNSPLHF. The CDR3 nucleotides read TGTGCCAGCAGTTTGGTGGGGGACCCTAATAATTCACCCCTCCACTTT.

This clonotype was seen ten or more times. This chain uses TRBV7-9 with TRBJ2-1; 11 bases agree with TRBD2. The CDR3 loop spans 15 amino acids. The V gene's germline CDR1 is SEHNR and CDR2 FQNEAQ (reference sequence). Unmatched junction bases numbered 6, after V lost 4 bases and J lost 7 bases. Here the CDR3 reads CASSSWTSGLNEQFF. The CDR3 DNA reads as TGTGCCAGCAGCTCGTGGACTAGCGGGCTGAATGAGCAGTTCTTC.

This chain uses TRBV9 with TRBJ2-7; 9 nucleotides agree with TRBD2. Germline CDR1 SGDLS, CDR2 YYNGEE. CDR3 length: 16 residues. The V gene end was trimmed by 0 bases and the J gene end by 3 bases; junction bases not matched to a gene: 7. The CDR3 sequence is CASSVGASGTFYEQYF. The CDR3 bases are TGTGCCAGCAGCGTAGGGGCTAGCGGGACATTCTACGAGCAGTACTTC.

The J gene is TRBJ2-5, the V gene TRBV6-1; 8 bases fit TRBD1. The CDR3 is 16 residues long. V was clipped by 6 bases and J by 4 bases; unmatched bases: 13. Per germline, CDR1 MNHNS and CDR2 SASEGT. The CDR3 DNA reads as TGTGCCAGCAGCGCGCTCCGAAGGACAGGGCGAGAGACCCAGTACTTC. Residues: CASSALRRTGRETQYF.

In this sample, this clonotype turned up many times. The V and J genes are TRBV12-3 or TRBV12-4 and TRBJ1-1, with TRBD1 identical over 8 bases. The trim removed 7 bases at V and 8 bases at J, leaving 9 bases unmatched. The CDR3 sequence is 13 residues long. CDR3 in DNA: TGTGCCAGCACCAAGGACAGGGCCTCGGAAGCTTTCTTT. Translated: CASTKDRASEAFF.

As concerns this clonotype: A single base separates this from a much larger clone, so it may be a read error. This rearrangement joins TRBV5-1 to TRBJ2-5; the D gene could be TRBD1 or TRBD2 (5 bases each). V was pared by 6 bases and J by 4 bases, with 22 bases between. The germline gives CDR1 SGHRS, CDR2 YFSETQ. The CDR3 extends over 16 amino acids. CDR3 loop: CASNPTGNHGAETQYF. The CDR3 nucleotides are TGCGCCAGCAACCCAACCGGGAATCATGGGGCAGAGACCCAGTACTTC.

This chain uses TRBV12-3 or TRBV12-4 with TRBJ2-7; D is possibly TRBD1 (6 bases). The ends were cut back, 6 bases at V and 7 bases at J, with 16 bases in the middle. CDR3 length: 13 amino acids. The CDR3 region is CASRDLGADEQYF. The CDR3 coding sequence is TGTGCCAGCAGAGACCTGGGGGCAGATGAGCAGTACTTC.

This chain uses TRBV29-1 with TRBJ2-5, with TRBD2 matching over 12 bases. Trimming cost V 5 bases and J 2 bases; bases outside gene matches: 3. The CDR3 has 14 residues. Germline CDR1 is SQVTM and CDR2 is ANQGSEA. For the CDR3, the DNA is TGCAGCGTTTCTGGACTAGCGGGACAAGAGACCCAGTACTTC. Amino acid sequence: CSVSGLAGQETQYF. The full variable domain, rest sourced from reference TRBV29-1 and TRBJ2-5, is SAVISQKPSRDICQRGTSLTIQCQVDSQVTMMFWYRQQPGQSLTLIATANQGSEATYESGFVIDKFPISRPNLTFSTLTVSNMSPEDSSIYLCSVSGLAGQETQYFGPGTRLLVL.

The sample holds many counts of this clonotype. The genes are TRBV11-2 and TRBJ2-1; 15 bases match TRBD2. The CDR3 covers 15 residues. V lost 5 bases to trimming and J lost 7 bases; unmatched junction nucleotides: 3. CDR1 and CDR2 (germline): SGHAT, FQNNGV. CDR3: CASSRTSGGGNEQFF. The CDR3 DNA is TGTGCCAGCAGCCGGACTAGCGGGGGGGGGAATGAGCAGTTCTTC.

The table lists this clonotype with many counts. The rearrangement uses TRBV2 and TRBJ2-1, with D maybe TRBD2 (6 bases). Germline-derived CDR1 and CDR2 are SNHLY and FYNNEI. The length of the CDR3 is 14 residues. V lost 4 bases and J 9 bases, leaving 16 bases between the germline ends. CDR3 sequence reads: CASSAMGGGGEQFF. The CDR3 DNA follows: TGTGCCAGCAGTGCAATGGGGGGTGGCGGTGAGCAGTTCTTC.

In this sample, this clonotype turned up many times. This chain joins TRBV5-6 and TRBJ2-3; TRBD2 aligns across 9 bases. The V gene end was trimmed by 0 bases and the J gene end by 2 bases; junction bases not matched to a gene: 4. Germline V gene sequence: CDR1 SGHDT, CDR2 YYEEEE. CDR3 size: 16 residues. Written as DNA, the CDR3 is TGTGCCAGCAGCTTGGATCTAGCGGGGTTCACAGATACGCAGTATTTT. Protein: CASSLDLAGFTDTQYF.

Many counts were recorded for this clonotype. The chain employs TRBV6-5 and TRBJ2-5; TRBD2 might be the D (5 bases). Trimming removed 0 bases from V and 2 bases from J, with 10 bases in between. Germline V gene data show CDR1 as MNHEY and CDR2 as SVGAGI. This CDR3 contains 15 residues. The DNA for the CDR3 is TGTGCCAGCAGTTACTCAAACGGACTTCAAGAGACCCAGTACTTC. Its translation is CASSYSNGLQETQYF.

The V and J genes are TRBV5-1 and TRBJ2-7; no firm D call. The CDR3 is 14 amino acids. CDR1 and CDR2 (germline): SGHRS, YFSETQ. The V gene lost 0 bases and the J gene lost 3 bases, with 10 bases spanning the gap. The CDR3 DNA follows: TGCGCCAGCAGCTTGGCCGGGCAGGTCTACGAGCAGTACTTC. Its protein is CASSLAGQVYEQYF.

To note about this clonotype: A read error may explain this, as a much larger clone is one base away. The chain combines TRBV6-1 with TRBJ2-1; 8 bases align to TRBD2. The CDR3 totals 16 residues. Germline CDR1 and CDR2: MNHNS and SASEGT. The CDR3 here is CGSRPPGGEGRNEQFF. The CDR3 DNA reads TGTGGCAGCAGACCCCCGGGGGGGGAGGGCCGGAATGAGCAGTTCTTC.

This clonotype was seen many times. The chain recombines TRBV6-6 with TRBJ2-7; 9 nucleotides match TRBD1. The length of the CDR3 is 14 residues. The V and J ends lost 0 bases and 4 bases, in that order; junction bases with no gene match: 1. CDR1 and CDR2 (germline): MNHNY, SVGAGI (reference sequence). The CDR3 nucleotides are TGTGCCAGCAGTTACTCACAGGGGGCGTACGAGCAGTACTTC. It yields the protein CASSYSQGAYEQYF.

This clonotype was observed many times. The CDR3 loop is CASSFGQPNTGELFF. Here the CDR3 DNA reads TGCGCCAGCAGCTTCGGACAGCCAAACACCGGGGAGCTGTTTTTT. This sequence joins TRBV5-1 and TRBJ2-2; a weak D match, TRBD1 (6 bases). V gave up 2 bases and J gave up 2 bases, with 10 bases separating them. This CDR3 region has 15 residues. CDR1 is SGHRS and CDR2 is YFSETQ in the germline V gene. Looking up the rest from reference TRBV5-1 and TRBJ2-2 gives the full variable domain: KAGVTQTPRYLIKTRGQQVTLSCSPISGHRSVSWYQQTPGQGLQFLFEYFSETQRNKGNFPGRFSGRQFSNSRSEMNVSTLELGDSALYLCASSFGQPNTGELFFGEGSRLTVL.

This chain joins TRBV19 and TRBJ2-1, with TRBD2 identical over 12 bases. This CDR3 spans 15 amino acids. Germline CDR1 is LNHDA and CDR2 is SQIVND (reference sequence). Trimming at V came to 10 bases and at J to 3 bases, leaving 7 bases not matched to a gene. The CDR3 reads CATTSGRTNYNEQFF. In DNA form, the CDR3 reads TGTGCCACCACTAGCGGGAGGACCAACTACAATGAGCAGTTCTTC. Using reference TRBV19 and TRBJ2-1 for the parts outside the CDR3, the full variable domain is DGGITQSPKYLFRKEGQNVTLSCEQNLNHDAMYWYRQDPGQGLRLIYYSQIVNDFQKGDIAEGYSVSREKKESFPLTVTSAQKNPTAFYLCATTSGRTNYNEQFFGPGTRLTVL.

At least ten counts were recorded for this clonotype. The CDR3 is CASSERRAFF. CDR3 nucleotides: TGTGCCAGCAGTGAACGTCGAGCTTTCTTT. The chain employs TRBV2 and TRBJ1-1; no clear D gene. Between the trimmed V and J ends, which lost 2 bases and 10 bases, there was a span of 5 bases. The CDR3 is made up of 10 amino acids. The germline V gene encodes CDR1 SNHLY and CDR2 FYNNEI.

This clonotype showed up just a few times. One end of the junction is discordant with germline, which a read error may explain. The CDR3 region has the DNA TGTGCCAGCAGCTGGGTGGTTGGGGAGACCCGGTACTTC. Protein product: CASSWVVGETRYF. This sequence joins TRBV5-6 and TRBJ2-5; weak D call: TRBD2 (5 bases). The CDR3 sequence is 13 residues long. Germline CDR1 SGHDT, CDR2 YYEEEE.

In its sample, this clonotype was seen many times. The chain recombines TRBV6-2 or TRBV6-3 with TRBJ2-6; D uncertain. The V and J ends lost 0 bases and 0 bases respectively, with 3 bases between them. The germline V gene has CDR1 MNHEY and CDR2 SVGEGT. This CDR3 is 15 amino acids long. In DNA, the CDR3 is TGTGCCAGCAGTTACTCGAGCTCTGGGGCCAACGTCCTGACTTTC. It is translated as CASSYSSSGANVLTF.

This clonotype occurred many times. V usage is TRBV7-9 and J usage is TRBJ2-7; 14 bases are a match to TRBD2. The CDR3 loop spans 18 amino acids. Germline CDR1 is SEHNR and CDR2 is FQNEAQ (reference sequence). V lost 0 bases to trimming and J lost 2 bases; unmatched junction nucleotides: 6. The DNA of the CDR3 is TGTGCCAGCAGCTTAGCTCCCCTGACTAGCGGGAGGGCCTACGAGCAGTACTTC. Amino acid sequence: CASSLAPLTSGRAYEQYF.

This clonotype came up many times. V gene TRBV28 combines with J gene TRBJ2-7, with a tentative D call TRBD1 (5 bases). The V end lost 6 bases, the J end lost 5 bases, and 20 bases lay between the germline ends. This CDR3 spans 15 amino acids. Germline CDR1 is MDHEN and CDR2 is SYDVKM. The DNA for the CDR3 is TGTGCCAGCAGCTCGAGGACAAGCCCTAGGGACGAGCAGTACTTC. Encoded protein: CASSSRTSPRDEQYF.

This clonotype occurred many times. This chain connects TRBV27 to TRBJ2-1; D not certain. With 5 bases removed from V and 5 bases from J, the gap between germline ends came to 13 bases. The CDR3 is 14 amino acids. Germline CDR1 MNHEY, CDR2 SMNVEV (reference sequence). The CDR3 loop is CASSARVAHNEQFF. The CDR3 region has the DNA TGTGCCAGCAGTGCCCGGGTTGCCCACAATGAGCAGTTCTTC.

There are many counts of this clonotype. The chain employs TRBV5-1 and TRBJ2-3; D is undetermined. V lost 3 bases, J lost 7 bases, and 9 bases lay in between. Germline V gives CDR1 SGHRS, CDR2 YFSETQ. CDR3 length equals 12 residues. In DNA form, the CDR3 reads TGCGCCAGCAGCTCAGTCAGGTATACGCAGTATTTT. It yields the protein CASSSVRYTQYF.

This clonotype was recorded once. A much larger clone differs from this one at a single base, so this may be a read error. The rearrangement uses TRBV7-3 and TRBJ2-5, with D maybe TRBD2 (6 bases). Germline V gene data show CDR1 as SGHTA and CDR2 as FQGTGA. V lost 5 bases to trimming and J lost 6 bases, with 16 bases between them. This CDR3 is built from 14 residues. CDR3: CASSQGGTLKTQYF. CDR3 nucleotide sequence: TGTGCCAGCAGCCAAGGCGGGACGTTAAAGACCCAGTACTTC.

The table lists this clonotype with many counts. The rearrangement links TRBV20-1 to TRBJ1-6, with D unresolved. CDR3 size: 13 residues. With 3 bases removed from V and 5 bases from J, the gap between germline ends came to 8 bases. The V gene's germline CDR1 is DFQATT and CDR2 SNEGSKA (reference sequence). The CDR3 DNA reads TGCAGTGCTAGGACCGACGATAATTCACCCCTCCACTTT. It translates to CSARTDDNSPLHF.